This T cell receptor (beta chain) was found in a study of shared clonotypes between healthy human individuals (dated by TCRdb to between 2020 and 2021). The study in broad terms: The cohort comprised a couple of women and a few men aged 18 to 49 years. For each donor, CD4 naive and CD4 memory were each given three plates, CD8 naive was given two plates, and CD8 memory was given one plate. Blood TCR repertoires of five healthy adults were deeply sequenced to estimate repertoire size and the extent of clonotype sharing between individuals. Different laboratories and diverse techniques were used to prepare libraries and sequence TCR repertoires, to increase sequencing depth and limit assay-specific biases. Per donor, leukapheresis produced somewhere between about 0.85 and 8.9 billion PBMCs.

Summary of the overall study and its limitations: Sharing across four donors was observed for 4.5% to 6.5% of naive CD4, about 4% of naive CD8, about 2.3% of memory CD4, and roughly 0.4% of memory CD8 clonotypes. Based on pairwise subsampling, the degree of clonotype sharing among donors was expected to be affected by sequencing depth. Only blood was sampled, and tissue TCR repertoires likely differ from those in blood. Rarefaction of sorted-subset datasets indicated incomplete sequencing despite the large sequencing depth. Because the study included a small number of donors, the genetic and exposure-history diversity represented was limited. Clonotypes shared by all four sorted-subset donors showed higher generation probabilities than non-shared clonotypes. Naive subsets generally had larger estimated clonotype richness than memory subsets.

Using the deep immunoSEQ assay, multiplex PCR amplified TCR CDR3 regions from genomic DNA. Extracted genomic DNA from each cell subset was spread evenly across all wells of several immunoSEQ 96-well plates, with each plate serving as a replicate. For sorted subsets, 200 ng of genomic DNA, equivalent to around 30,000 T cell genomes, went into each replicate PCR. The purified libraries were quantified using a Qubit 3.0 fluorometer, sized with a Bioanalyzer 2100, and then quantified again using the KAPA Library Quantification kit. A separate single-read 150-cycle Illumina NextSeq 550 flow cell was used to sequence each immunoSEQ 96-well plate. In the original analysis: Because only junctional sequences without quality scores were contained in the immunoSEQ output, filtering matching that applied to full-length reads could not be performed. Sequences were annotated with PyIR, a Python wrapper for IgBLAST v1.9, and V/J genes and CDR3 were assigned using IMGT germline references. Reads with weak V/J assignments (E-value above 1e-6), missing CDR3, stop codons, out-of-frame junctions, or ambiguous translated residues were removed. V3J clonotypes were defined as sequences sharing the same inferred V gene, J gene, and CDR3 amino acid sequence. To compute the percentage overlap between repertoires, the number of shared unique clonotypes was divided by the size of the smaller repertoire. Repertoire richness was assessed with RTK rarefaction, the Chao1 estimator, and Recon v2.1 estimates of unobserved clonotypes. Generation probabilities were computed with OLGA for all TCRbeta clonotypes obtained by the gDNA method from several donors. TCRdb retrieved this table from immuneACCESS and kept in-frame rearrangements only. Not all clones are present; in checked studies, unresolved V genes account for under half, and no reason is known for the remainder. Clone size and the V and J calls come from that table; the DNA yielded D and trimming. This sample has about 1.9 million clones in its table, and around 93% of those were observed once. In total, the top ten clones hold under 2% of the sample.

For the CD8 naive samples, CD45RO-negative cells were positively selected for CCR7, yielding a CD45RA+CCR7+ population from which TemRA cells were excluded. Donors were healthy HIV-negative adults with no recently reported acute infections or vaccinations. Every donor was a Caucasian adult residing in Nashville, Tennessee, USA. Blood was collected by leukapheresis, and PBMCs were isolated by Ficoll-Histopaque density gradient centrifugation and then cryopreserved in liquid nitrogen vapor phase. Purity and quantity of every magnetically sorted T cell population were checked by analytical flow cytometry. Genomic DNA was isolated from each sorted fraction and quantified by UV absorbance on a Nanodrop 2000c. From cysteine to phenylalanine, the CDR3 is 16 amino acids long. The CDR3 DNA has 48 bases and is translated from base 1. CDR1 and CDR2, looked up from the germline V gene, are SGHTA and FQGTGA. V ends up 5 bases short and J 4 bases short, with an unmatched junction base count of 11.

About this clone: Its antigen remains unidentified. No base-level quality is on record; no much larger clone is a single base apart.

The sample was naive CD8+ T cells from PBMCs. The cell subset or site label for this specimen denotes: CD45RA+CCR7+. This clonotype originated in a man aged 18 to 30 in good health. Some clones in this sample may be carry-over from other donors' samples. The rearranged chain carries TRBV7-3 and TRBJ2-1; TRBD2 matches 7 bases in the middle. The CDR3 sequence is CASSLGRAKGYNEQFF. In nucleotides, the sequence is TGTGCCAGCAGCCTTGGGAGGGCAAAAGGGTACAATGAGCAGTTCTTC.